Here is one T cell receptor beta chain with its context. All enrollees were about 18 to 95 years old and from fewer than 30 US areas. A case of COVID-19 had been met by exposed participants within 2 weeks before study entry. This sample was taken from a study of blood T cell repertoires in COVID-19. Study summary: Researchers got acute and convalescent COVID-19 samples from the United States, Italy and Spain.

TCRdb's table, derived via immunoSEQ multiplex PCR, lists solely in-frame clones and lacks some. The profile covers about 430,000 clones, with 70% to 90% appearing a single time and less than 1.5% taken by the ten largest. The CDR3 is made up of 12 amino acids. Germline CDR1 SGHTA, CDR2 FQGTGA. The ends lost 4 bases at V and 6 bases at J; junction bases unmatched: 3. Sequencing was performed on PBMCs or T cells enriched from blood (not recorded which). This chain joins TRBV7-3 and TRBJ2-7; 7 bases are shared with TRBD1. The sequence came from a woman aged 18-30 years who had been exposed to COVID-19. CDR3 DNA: TGTGCCAGCAGCTCACACAGGGGCGAGCAGTACTTC. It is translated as CASSSHRGEQYF.